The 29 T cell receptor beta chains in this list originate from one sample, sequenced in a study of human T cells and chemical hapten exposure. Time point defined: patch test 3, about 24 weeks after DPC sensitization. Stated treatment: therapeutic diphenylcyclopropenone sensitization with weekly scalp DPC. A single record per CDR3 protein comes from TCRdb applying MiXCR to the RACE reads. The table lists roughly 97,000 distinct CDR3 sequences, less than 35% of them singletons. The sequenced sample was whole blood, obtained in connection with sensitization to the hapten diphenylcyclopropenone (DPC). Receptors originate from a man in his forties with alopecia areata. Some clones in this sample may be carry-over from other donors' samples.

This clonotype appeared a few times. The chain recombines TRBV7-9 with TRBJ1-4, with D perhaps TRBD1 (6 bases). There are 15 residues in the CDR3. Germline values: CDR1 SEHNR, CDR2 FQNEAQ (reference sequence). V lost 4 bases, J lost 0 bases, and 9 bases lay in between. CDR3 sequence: CASSWGQATNEKLFF. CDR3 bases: TGTGCCAGCAGCTGGGGGCAGGCAACTAATGAAAAACTGTTTTTT.

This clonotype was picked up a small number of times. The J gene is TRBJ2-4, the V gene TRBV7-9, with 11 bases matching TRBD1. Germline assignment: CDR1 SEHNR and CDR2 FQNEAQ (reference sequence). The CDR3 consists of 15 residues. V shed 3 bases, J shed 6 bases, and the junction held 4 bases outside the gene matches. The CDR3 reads CASSLGTGGTNIQYF. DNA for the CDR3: TGTGCCAGCAGCTTGGGGACAGGGGGGACAAACATTCAGTACTTC.

The CDR3, as DNA: TGTGCCACCAGTGGGGGACCGAGGAATGAGCAGTTCTTC. It codes for CATSGGPRNEQFF. The chain uses TRBV24-1 and TRBJ2-1; D may match TRBD1 or TRBD2 (5 bases each). CDR1 is KGHDR, CDR2 SFDVKD, per germline. V was cut by 5 bases and J by 7 bases, with 11 bases left in between. The CDR3 spans 13 residues.

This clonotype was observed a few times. The CDR3, as DNA: TGTGCCAGCAGTTTTGGAGGGGCAAAGAACACCGGGGAGCTGTTTTTT. Residues: CASSFGGAKNTGELFF. The rearrangement uses TRBV27 and TRBJ2-2; perhaps TRBD2 as D (6 bases). The CDR3 contains 16 residues. The V end was cut by 3 bases, the J end by 1 base, with 12 bases between. The germline CDR1 and CDR2 sequences are MNHEY and SMNVEV (reference sequence).

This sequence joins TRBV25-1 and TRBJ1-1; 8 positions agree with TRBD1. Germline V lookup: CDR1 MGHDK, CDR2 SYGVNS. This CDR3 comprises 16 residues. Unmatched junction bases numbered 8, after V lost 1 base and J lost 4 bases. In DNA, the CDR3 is TGTGCCAGCAGTGAATTCGGAGGCCAGGGGGCCACTGAAGCTTTCTTT. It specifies CASSEFGGQGATEAFF.

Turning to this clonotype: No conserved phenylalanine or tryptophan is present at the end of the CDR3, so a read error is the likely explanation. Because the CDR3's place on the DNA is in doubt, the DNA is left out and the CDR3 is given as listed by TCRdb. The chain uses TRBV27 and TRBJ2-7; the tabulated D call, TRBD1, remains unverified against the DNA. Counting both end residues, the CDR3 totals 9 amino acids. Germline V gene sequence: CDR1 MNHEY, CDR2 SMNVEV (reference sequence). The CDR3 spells CASSHSTEG.

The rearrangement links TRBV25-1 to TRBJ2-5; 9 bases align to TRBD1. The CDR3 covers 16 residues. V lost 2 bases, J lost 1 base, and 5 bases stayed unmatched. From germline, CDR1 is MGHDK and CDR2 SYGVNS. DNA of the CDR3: TGTGCCAGCAGTGAAGGGACAGGGAGCCCCCAAGAGACCCAGTACTTC. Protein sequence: CASSEGTGSPQETQYF.

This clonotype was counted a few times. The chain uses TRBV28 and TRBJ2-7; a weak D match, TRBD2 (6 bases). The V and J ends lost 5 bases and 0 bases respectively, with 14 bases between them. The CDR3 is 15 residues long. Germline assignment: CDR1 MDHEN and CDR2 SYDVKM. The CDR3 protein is CASSPPSRDSYEQYF. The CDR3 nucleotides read TGTGCCAGCAGTCCACCCTCGCGGGACTCCTACGAGCAGTACTTC.

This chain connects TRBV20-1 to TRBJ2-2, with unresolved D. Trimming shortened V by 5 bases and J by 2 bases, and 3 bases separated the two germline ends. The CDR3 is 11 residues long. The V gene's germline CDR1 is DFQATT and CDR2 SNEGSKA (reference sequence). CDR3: CSAANTGELFF. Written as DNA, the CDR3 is TGCAGTGCTGCAAACACCGGGGAGCTGTTTTTT.

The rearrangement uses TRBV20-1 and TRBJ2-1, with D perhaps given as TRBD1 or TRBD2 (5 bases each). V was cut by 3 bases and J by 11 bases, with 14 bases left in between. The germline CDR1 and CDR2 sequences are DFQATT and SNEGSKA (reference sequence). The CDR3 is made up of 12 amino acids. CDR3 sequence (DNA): TGCAGTGCTAGTGGGACCCCCGAGAAGCAGTTCTTC. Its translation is CSASGTPEKQFF.

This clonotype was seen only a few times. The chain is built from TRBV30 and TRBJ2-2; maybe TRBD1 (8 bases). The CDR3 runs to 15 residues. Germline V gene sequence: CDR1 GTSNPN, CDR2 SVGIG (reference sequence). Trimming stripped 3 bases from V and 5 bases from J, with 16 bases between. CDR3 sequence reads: CAWRAGQGGTGELFF. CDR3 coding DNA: TGTGCCTGGAGAGCTGGACAGGGAGGGACCGGGGAGCTGTTTTTT. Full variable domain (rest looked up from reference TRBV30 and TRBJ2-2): SQTIHQWPATLVQPVGSPLSLECTVEGTSNPNLYWYRQAAGRGLQLLFYSVGIGQISSEVPQNLSASRPQDRQFILSSKKLLLSDSGFYLCAWRAGQGGTGELFFGEGSRLTVL.

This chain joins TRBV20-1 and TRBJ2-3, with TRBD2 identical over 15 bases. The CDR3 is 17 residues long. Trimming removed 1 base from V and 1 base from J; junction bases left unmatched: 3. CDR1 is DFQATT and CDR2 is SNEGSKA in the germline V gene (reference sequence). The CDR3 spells CSARGTSGRAGTDTQYF. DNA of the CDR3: TGCAGTGCTAGAGGGACTAGCGGGAGGGCCGGCACAGATACGCAGTATTTT.

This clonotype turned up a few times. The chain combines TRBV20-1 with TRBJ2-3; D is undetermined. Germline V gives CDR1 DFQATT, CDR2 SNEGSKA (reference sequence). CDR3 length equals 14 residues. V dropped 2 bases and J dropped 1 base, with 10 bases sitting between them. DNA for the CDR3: TGCAGTGCTAGACATCGGGTCCGCACAGATACGCAGTATTTT. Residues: CSARHRVRTDTQYF.

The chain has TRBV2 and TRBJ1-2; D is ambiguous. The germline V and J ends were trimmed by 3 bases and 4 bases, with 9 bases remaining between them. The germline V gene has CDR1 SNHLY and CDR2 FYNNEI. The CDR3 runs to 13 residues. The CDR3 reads CASSEGPSYGYTF. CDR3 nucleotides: TGTGCCAGCAGTGAGGGTCCGAGCTATGGCTACACCTTC.

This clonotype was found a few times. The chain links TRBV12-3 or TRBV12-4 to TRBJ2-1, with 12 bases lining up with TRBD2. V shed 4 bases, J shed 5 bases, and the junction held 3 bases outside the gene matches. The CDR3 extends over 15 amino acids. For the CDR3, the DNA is TGTGCCAGCAGTTCCTCTAGCGGGAGGGACAATGAGCAGTTCTTC. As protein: CASSSSSGRDNEQFF.

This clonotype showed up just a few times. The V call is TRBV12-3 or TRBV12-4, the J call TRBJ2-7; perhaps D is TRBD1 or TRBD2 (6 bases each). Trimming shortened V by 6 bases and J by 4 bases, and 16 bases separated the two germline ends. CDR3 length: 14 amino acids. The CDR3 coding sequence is TGTGCCAGCAGGCCTACCACGGGGGCTTACGAGCAGTACTTC. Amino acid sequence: CASRPTTGAYEQYF.

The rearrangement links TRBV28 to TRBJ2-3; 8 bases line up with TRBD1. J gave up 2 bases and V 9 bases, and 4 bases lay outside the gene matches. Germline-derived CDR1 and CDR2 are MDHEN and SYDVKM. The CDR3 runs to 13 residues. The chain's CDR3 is CASRTGHTDTQYF. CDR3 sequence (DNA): TGTGCCAGTAGGACAGGGCACACAGATACGCAGTATTTT.

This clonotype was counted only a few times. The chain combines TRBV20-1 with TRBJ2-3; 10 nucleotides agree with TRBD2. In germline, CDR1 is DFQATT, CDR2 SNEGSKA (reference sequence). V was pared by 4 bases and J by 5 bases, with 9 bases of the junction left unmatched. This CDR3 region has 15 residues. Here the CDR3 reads CSAIRGLADRDTQYF. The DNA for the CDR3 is TGCAGTGCTATCAGAGGACTAGCGGACCGAGATACGCAGTATTTT.

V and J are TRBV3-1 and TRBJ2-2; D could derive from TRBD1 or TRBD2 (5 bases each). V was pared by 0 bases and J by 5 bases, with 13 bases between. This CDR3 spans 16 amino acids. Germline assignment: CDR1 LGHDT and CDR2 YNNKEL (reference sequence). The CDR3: CASSQDRGARTGELFF. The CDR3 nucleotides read TGTGCCAGCAGCCAAGATCGAGGGGCGCGAACCGGGGAGCTGTTTTTT.

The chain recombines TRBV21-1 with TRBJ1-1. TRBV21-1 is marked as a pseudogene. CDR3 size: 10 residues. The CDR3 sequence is CASRWGEAFF. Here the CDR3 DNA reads TGTGCCAGCAGGTGGGGTGAAGCTTTCTTT.

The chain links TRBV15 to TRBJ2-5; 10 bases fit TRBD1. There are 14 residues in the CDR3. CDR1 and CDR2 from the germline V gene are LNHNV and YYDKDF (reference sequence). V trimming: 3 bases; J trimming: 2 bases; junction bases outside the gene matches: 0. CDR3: CATSRGQGQETQYF. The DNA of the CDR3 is TGTGCCACCAGCAGGGGACAGGGGCAAGAGACCCAGTACTTC.

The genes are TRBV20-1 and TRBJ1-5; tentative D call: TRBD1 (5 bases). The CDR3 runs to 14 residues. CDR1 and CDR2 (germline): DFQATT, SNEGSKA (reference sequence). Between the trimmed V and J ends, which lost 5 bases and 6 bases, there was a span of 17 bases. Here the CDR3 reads CSAPMGGSGQPQHF. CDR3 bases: TGCAGTGCTCCTATGGGGGGATCAGGTCAGCCCCAGCATTTT.

This chain's CDR3 is CASSYSVGRGTGSYEQYF. The CDR3 region has the DNA TGTGCCAGCAGTTACTCGGTGGGCAGGGGAACGGGCTCCTACGAGCAGTACTTC. This rearrangement joins TRBV6-6 to TRBJ2-7; weak D call: TRBD1 (6 bases). The V end lost 0 bases, the J end lost 0 bases, and 18 bases lay between the germline ends. The CDR3 totals 18 residues. Germline V gene sequence: CDR1 MNHNY, CDR2 SVGAGI (reference sequence).

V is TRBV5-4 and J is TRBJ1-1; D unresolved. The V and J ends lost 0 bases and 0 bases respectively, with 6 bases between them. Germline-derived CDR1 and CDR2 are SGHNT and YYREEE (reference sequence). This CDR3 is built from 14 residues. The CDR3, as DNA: TGTGCCAGCAGCTTGGGGGTGATGAACACTGAAGCTTTCTTT. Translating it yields CASSLGVMNTEAFF.

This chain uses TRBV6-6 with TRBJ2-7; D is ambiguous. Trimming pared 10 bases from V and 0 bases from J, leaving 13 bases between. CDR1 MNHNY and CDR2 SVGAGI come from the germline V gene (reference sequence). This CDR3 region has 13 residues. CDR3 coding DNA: TGTGCCACGTTAAGAGTTGCCTCCTACGAGCAGTACTTC. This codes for CATLRVASYEQYF.

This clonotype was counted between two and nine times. The CDR3 nucleotides read TGTGCCAGCAGTGAACGTAGGCAGCCCCAGCATTTT. Amino acids: CASSERRQPQHF. The V call is TRBV28, the J call TRBJ1-5; D is undetermined. The CDR3 has 12 amino acids. The germline V gene has CDR1 MDHEN and CDR2 SYDVKM. Trimming stripped 5 bases from V and 7 bases from J, with 9 bases between. Drawing the rest from reference TRBV28 and TRBJ1-5, the complete variable domain is DVKVTQSSRYLVKRTGEKVFLECVQDMDHENMFWYRQDPGLGLRLIYFSYDVKMKEKGDIPEGYSVSREKKERFSLILESASTNQTSMYLCASSERRQPQHFGDGTRLSIL.

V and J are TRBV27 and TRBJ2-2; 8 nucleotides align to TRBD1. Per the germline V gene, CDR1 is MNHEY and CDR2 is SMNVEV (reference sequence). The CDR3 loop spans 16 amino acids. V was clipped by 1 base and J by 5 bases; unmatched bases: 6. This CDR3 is CASSLYQGARTGELFF. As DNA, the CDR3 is TGTGCCAGCAGTTTATACCAGGGGGCGAGGACCGGGGAGCTGTTTTTT.

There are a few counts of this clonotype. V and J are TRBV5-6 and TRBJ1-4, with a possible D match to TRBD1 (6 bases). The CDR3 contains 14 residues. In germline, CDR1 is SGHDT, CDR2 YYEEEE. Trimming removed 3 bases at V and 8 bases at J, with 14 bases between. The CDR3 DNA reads TGTGCCAGCAGCTCCACAGGGAATTTCGAAAAACTGTTTTTT. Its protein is CASSSTGNFEKLFF.

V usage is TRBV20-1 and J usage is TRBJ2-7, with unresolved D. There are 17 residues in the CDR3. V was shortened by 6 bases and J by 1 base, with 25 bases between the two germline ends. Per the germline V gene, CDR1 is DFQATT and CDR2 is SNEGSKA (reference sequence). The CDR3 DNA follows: TGCAGTGCCGTCCCCTCCCCGGTCGGGCGGAGTTCCTACGAGCAGTACTTC. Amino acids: CSAVPSPVGRSSYEQYF.